This T cell receptor beta chain was documented in a study of long-term antiretroviral therapy in people with HIV. Overall study results and limits: Among HIV repertoires, CDR3 length ranges were narrower than those of controls. Documentation of ART adherence, viral resistance or therapy changes was absent. Post-treatment diversity went higher with ART but stayed below transplant donor controls.

Each donor had at least one pre-ART and at least two post-ART PBMC samples. The CDR3 is 11 residues long. V was pared by 2 bases and J by 6 bases, with 5 bases between. The V gene's germline CDR1 is SGHKS and CDR2 YYEKEE (reference sequence). Of note for this clone: The antigen remains unidentified.

Survey level was the resolution at which the v3.0 immunoSEQ assay ran. The data were produced by immunoSEQ multiplex PCR, yet TCRdb's version contains in-frame clones alone and is incomplete. This table has fewer than 20,000 clones, 65% to 85% appearing once. The sample here was unsorted PBMCs, taken around 2.5 years before starting antiretroviral therapy. This sequence joins TRBV5-5 and TRBJ1-1; D is undetermined. This clonotype was sampled from a woman in her fifties or sixties with HIV. DNA of the CDR3: TGTGCCAGCAGCTTCAACGCTGAAGCTTTCTTT. Residues: CASSFNAEAFF.